This T cell receptor beta chain was found in a study of blood T cell repertoires in COVID-19. In the study overall: The origin of the acute and convalescent COVID-19 samples was the United States, Italy and Spain. Sources were T cells, B-cell-depleted T cells, or PBMCs; the material itself was cDNA or gDNA.

This clone came up once. Authors' processing steps: Amplification of reference gene primers provided the estimated nucleated cell counts. This table comes from immunoSEQ multiplex PCR, and its TCRdb copy is limited to in-frame clones, with some not included. D and trimming come from the DNA, and the V and J calls and clone size come from that table. Seen here are about 52,000 clones, about 85% observed once, and the top ten hold about 7.3%. The V gene's germline CDR1 is MGHRA and CDR2 YSYEKL. The CDR3 spans 14 residues. V was clipped by 4 bases and J by 0 bases; unmatched bases: 2. The rearrangement joins TRBV4-1 to TRBJ1-1; 7 positions agree with TRBD1. The source material was peripheral blood. The sequence derives from a man in his 70s with active COVID-19. The CDR3 here is CASSRGQMNTEAFF. In DNA, the CDR3 is TGCGCCAGCAGCCGGGGACAGATGAACACTGAAGCTTTCTTT.